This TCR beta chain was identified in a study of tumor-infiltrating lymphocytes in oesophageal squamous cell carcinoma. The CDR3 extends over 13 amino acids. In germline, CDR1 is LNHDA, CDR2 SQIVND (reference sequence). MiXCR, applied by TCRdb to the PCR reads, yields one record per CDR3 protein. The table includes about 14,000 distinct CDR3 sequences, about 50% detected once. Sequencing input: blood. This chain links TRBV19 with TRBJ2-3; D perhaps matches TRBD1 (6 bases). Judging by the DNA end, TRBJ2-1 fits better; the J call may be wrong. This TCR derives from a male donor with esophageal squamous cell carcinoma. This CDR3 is CASKNRERDEQFF. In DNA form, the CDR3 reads TGTGCCAGTAAAAACAGGGAGCGTGACGAGCAGTTCTTC.